This entry features one T cell receptor beta chain sequence. What it recognizes is unknown. The sample belongs to a study of OX40 agonist ivuxolimab in advanced cancers. As for the study in general: An agonistic anti-OX40 (CD134) antibody, ivuxolimab, was used to treat the patients. Points from the study as a whole: At 0.1 to 3.0 mg/kg and by week 6, clonal expansion occurred in CD4+ and CD8+ blood T cells. Among the nonresponders, some also had low normalized T-cell clonal expansion.

Assay used: immunoSEQ multiplex PCR; TCRdb lists only in-frame clones, some missing. The data contain approximately 13,000 clones, about 87% of them singletons. The ends were cut back, 3 bases at V and 8 bases at J, with 11 bases in the middle. The CDR3 loop spans 12 amino acids. Germline values: CDR1 SGDLS, CDR2 YYNGEE. This chain uses TRBV9 with TRBJ1-1; a possible D gene is TRBD1 (5 bases). The source of this sequence is an adult with an advanced solid tumor such as melanoma, head and neck, liver or kidney cancer. This specimen consisted of CD4+ or CD8+ T cells sorted from blood, obtained in a trial of the OX40 agonist ivuxolimab. The CDR3 loop is CASSDGAFEAFF. The CDR3 DNA sequence: TGTGCCAGCAGCGACGGGGCCTTCGAAGCTTTCTTT.